This T cell receptor beta chain was captured in a study of low-dose radiotherapy and immunotherapy resistance in tumors. This CDR3 has 14 residues. Trimming removed 1 base at V and 5 bases at J, with 12 bases between. Primers targeting TRAV and TRBV primed first-strand cDNA, covering alpha and beta chains. For amplifying TCRs, the PCR ran for 15 to 20 cycles with Phusion, which was used together with a constant-region primer and the adapter on the V primers. In TCRdb, the reads were re-called with MiXCR into one record per CDR3 protein. The sample contains under 90,000 distinct CDR3 sequences, 17% of which appear only once. This clonotype has only a few counts. As for time point: after trial treatment. Noted treatment: LDRT plus nivolumab, ipilimumab, low-dose cyclophosphamide and aspirin (RACIN trial).

This TCR was recovered from a male donor with prostate cancer. The source material was PBMCs, sampled after low-dose radiotherapy plus immunotherapy. This sequence joins TRBV5-7 and TRBJ2-5; no reliable D call. TRBV5-7 is labeled an ORF, and its function is uncertain. In nucleotides, the CDR3 is TGTGCCAGCAGCTTGCGTAGTACCCTGGAGACCCAGTACTTC. Protein: CASSLRSTLETQYF.